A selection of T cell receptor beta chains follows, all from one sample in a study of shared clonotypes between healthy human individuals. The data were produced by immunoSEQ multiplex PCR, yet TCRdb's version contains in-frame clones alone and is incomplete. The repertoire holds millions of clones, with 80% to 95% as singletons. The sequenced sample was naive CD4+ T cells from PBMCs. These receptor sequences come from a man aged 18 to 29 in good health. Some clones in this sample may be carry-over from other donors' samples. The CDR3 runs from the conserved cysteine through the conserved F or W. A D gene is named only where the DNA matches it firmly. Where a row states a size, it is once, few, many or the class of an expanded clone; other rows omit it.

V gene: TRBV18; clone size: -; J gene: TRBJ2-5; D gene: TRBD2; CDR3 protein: CASSFSGTTGETQYF; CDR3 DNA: TGTGCCAGCTCATTCTCCGGGACTACGGGAGAGACCCAGTACTTC
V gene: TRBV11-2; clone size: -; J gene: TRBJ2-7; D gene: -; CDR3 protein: CASSLAGGGEQYF; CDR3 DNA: TGTGCCAGCAGCTTAGCGGGGGGCGGAGAGCAGTACTTC
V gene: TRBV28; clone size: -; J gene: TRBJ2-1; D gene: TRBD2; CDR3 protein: CASSWGLGRGEQFF; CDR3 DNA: TGTGCCAGCAGTTGGGGACTAGGGCGCGGGGAGCAGTTCTTC
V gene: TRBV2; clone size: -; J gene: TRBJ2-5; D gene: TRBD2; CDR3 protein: CASSVSSSGRTSRKTQYF; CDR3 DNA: TGTGCCAGCAGTGTGAGCTCTAGCGGGAGGACTTCGAGGAAGACCCAGTACTTC
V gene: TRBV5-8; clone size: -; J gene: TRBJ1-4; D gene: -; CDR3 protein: CASSLEAGDEKLFF; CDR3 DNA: TGTGCCAGCAGCTTGGAGGCAGGGGATGAAAAACTGTTTTTT
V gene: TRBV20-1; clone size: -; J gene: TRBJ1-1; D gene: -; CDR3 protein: CSARGLAEAFF; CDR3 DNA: TGCAGTGCTAGGGGACTGGCGGAAGCTTTCTTT
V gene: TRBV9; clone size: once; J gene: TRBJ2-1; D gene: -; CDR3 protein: CASSARHLSYEQFF; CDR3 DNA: TGTGCCAGCAGCGCGCGACATTTGAGCTATGAGCAGTTCTTC
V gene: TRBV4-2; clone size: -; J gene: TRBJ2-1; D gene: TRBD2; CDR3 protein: CASSQGLAGGWYEQFF; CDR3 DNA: TGTGCCAGCAGCCAAGGACTAGCGGGCGGTTGGTATGAGCAGTTCTTC
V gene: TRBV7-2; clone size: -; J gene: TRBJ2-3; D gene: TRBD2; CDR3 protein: CASSSAGGPSTDTQYF; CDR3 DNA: TGTGCCAGCAGCTCAGCGGGAGGGCCCAGCACAGATACGCAGTATTTT
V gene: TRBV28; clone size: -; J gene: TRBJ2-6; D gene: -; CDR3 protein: CASSPPGSGANVLTF; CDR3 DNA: TGTGCCAGCAGCCCCCCGGGCTCTGGGGCCAACGTCCTGACTTTC
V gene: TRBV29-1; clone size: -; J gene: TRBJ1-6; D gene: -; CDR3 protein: CSVALQDNSPLHF; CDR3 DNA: TGCAGCGTTGCCCTCCAGGATAATTCACCCCTCCACTTT
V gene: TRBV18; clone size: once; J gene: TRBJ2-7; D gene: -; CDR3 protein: CASSLMDSNLYEQYF; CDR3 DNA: TGTGCCAGCTCACTAATGGACAGTAACCTCTACGAGCAGTACTTC
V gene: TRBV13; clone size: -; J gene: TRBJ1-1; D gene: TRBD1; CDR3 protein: CASSRTGVSPEAFF; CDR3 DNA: TGTGCCAGCAGCCGGACAGGGGTAAGTCCTGAAGCTTTCTTT
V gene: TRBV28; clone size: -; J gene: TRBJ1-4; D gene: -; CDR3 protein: CASSFGGAGANEKLFF; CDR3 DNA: TGTGCCAGCAGTTTCGGGGGTGCAGGGGCTAATGAAAAACTGTTTTTT
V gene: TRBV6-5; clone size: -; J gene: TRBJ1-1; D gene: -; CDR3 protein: CASRSWGPNTEAFF; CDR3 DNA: TGTGCCAGCAGGTCCTGGGGCCCGAACACTGAAGCTTTCTTT
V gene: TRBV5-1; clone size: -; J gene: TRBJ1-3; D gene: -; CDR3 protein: CASSPDNGNTIYF; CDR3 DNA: TGCGCCAGCAGTCCGGACAACGGAAACACCATATATTTT
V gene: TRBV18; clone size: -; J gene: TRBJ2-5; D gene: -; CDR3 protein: CASSPLIGGQETQYF; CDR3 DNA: TGTGCCAGCTCACCACTAATAGGGGGCCAAGAGACCCAGTACTTC
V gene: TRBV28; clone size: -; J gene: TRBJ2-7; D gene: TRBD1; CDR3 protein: CASSFNRGVVHEQYF; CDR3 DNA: TGTGCCAGCAGTTTTAACAGGGGGGTGGTCCACGAGCAGTACTTC
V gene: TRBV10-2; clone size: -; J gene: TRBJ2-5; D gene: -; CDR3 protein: CASIRQGQETQYF; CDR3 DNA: TGCGCCAGCATAAGGCAGGGTCAAGAGACCCAGTACTTC
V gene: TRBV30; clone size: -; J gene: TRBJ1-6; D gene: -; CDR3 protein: CAWSVLRVGNPTYNSPLHF; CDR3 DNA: TGTGCCTGGAGTGTACTCAGGGTGGGAAACCCAACCTATAATTCACCCCTCCACTTT
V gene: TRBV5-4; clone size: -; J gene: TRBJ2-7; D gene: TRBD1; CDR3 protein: CASSFDRGTAYEQYF; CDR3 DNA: TGTGCCAGCAGCTTTGACAGGGGTACAGCCTACGAGCAGTACTTC
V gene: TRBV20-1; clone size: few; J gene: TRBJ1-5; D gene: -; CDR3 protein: CSARLGPQHF; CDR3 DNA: TGCAGTGCTAGATTGGGCCCCCAGCATTTT
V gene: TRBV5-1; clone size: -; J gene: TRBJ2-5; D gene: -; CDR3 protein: CASSSSGTSGETQYF; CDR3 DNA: TGCGCCAGCAGCTCTTCCGGGACGAGTGGGGAGACCCAGTACTTC
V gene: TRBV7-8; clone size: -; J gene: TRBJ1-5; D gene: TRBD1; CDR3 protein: CASSLRTGGYQPQHF; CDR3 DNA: TGTGCCAGCAGCTTACGGACAGGGGGGTATCAGCCCCAGCATTTT
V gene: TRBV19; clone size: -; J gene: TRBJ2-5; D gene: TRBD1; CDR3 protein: CASSMGQADQETQYF; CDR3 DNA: TGTGCCAGTAGTATGGGACAGGCTGACCAAGAGACCCAGTACTTC
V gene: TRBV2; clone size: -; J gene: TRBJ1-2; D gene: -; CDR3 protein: CASSVSGGNYGYTF; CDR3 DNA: TGTGCCAGCAGTGTTAGTGGCGGGAACTATGGCTACACCTTC
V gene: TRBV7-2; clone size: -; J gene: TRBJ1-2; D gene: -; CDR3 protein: CASSQTARGYTF; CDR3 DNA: TGTGCCAGCAGCCAGACGGCCCGGGGCTACACCTTC
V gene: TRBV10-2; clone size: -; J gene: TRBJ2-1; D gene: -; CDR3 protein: CASSGDRSSYNEQFF; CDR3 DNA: TGCGCCAGCAGTGGAGACAGGAGCTCCTACAATGAGCAGTTCTTC
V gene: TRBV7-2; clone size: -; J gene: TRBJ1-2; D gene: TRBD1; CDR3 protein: CASSSRTGGAHGYTF; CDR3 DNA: TGTGCCAGCAGCTCGCGGACAGGGGGCGCCCATGGCTACACCTTC
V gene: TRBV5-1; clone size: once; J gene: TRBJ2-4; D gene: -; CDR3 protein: CASSLMGAAKNIQYF; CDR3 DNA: TGCGCCAGCAGCTTGATGGGTGCAGCCAAAAACATTCAGTACTTC
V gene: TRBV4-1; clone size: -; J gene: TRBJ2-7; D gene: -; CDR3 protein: CASSQIGHRTYEQYF; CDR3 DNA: TGCGCCAGCAGCCAAATAGGACATAGAACCTACGAGCAGTACTTC
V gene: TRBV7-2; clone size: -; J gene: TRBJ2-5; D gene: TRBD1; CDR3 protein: CASSFRDRGRSETQYF; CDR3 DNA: TGTGCCAGCAGCTTCCGGGACAGGGGTCGGTCTGAGACCCAGTACTTC
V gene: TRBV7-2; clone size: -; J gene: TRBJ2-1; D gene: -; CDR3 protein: CASSSDFGGYNEQFF; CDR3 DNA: TGTGCCAGCAGCTCGGACTTTGGGGGCTACAATGAGCAGTTCTTC
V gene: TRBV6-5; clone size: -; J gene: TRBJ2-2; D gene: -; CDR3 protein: CASSYSADWELFF; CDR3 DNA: TGTGCCAGCAGTTACTCGGCAGACTGGGAGCTGTTTTTT
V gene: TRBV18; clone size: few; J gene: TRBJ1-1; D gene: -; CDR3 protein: CASSQAGLTEAFF; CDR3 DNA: TGTGCCAGCTCACAGGCGGGGCTTACTGAAGCTTTCTTT
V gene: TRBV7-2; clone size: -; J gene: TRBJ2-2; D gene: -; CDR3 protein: CASSLWGGLTGELFF; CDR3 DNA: TGTGCCAGCAGCTTATGGGGGGGCCTCACCGGGGAGCTGTTTTTT
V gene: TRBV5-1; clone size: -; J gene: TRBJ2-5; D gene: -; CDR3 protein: CASSPAPGTQETQYF; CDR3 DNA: TGCGCCAGCAGCCCGGCCCCCGGGACCCAAGAGACCCAGTACTTC
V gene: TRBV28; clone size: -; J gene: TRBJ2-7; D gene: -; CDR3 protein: CASSLEGVKYF; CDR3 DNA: TGTGCCAGCAGTTTAGAGGGAGTTAAGTACTTC
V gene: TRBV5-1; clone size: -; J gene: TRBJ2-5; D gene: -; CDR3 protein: CASSLALGQETQYF; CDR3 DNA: TGCGCCAGCAGCTTGGCTCTCGGCCAAGAGACCCAGTACTTC
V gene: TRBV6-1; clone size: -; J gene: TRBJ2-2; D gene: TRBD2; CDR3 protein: CASSVSGRRGLGTGELFF; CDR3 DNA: TGTGCCAGCAGTGTCAGCGGGAGACGCGGATTGGGCACCGGGGAGCTGTTTTTT
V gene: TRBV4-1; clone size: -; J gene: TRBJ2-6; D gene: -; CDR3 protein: CASSHAAASWSGANVLTF; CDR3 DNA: TGCGCCAGCAGCCACGCAGCCGCAAGTTGGTCTGGGGCCAACGTCCTGACTTTC
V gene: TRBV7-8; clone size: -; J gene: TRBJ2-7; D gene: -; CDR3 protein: CASSSAGKSTYEQYF; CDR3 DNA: TGTGCCAGCAGCTCCGCAGGGAAATCCACCTACGAGCAGTACTTC
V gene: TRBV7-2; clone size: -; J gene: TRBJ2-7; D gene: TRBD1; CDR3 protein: CASSRQGVEGEQYF; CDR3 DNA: TGTGCCAGCAGCAGACAGGGGGTGGAAGGGGAGCAGTACTTC
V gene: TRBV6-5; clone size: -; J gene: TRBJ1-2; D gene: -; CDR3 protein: CASRQGRTGYTF; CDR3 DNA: TGTGCCAGCAGACAGGGAAGGACTGGCTACACCTTC
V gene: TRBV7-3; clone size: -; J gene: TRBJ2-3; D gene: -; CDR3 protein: CASSNSGLDTDTQYF; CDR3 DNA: TGTGCCAGCAGTAATAGCGGTCTCGACACAGATACGCAGTATTTT
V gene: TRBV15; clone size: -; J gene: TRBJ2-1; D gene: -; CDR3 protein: CATSRERFYNEQFF; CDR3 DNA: TGTGCCACCAGCAGAGAGAGATTCTACAATGAGCAGTTCTTC
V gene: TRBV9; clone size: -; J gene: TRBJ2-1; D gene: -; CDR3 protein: CASSPRSSGYNEQFF; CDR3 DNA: TGTGCCAGCAGCCCGCGGAGTAGCGGATACAATGAGCAGTTCTTC
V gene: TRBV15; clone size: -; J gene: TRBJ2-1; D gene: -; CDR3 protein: CATSSRGTSYNEQFF; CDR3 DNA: TGTGCCACCAGCAGCCGGGGCACCTCCTACAATGAGCAGTTCTTC